The sample holds many counts of the clone carrying this T cell receptor (beta chain). Its antigen is as yet unknown. MiXCR, run by TCRdb on the 5' RACE reads, gives a single entry per CDR3 protein. The table has about 240,000 distinct CDR3 sequences, roughly a tenth seen once. The data were obtained in a study of identical twins. All of the donors were Caucasians in good health. Study findings and constraints: With beta out-of-frame sequences, excess sharing by twins was weaker. With monozygotic twins, out-of-frame TCR alpha sharing exceeded what models estimated. Zero-insertion analyses might be partly confounded by invariant T cells like MAIT and iNKT.

Germline-derived CDR1 and CDR2 are SGHTA and FQGNSA. V gave up 5 bases and J gave up 11 bases, with 15 bases separating them. The CDR3 totals 12 residues. The sample taken for sequencing was memory T cells sorted from blood. The chain has TRBV7-2 and TRBJ1-1, with TRBD1 as a possible D gene (5 bases). The receptor was isolated from a man aged 50-59 years in good health. The CDR3 loop reads CASSEYPGPAFF. The CDR3 nucleotides are TGTGCCAGCAGCGAATACCCGGGACCGGCTTTCTTT.